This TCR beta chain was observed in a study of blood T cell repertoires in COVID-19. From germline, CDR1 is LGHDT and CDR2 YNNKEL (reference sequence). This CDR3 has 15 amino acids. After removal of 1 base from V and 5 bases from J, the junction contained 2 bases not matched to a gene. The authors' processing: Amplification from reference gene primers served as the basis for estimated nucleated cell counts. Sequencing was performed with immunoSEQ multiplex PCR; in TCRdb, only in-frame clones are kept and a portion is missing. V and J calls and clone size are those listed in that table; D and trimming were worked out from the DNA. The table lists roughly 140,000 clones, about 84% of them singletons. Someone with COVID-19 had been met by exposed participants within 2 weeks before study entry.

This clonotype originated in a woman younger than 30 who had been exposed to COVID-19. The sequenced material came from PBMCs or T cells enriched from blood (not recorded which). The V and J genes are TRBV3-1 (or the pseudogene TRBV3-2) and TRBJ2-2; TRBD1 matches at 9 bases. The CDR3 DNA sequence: TGTGCCAGCAGCCAAGGAGGGACAGGGACCGGGGAGCTGTTTTTT. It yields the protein CASSQGGTGTGELFF.